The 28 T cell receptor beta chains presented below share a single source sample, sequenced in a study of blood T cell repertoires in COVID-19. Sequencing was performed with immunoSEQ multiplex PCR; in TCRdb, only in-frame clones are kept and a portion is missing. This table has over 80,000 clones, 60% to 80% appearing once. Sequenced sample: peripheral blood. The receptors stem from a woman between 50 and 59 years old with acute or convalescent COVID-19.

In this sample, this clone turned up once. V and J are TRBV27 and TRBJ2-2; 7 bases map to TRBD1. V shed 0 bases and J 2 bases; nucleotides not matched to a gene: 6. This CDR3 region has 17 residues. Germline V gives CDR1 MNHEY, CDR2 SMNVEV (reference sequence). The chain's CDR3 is CASSLSPTGINTGELFF. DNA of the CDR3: TGTGCCAGCAGTTTATCGCCGACAGGGATTAACACCGGGGAGCTGTTTTTT.

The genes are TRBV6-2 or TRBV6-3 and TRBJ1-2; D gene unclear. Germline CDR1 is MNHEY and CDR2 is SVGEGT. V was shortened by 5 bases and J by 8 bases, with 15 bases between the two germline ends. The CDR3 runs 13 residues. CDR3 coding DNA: TGTGCCAGCAGTCCCCTCCTCCTGGAGGGCTACACCTTC. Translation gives CASSPLLLEGYTF.

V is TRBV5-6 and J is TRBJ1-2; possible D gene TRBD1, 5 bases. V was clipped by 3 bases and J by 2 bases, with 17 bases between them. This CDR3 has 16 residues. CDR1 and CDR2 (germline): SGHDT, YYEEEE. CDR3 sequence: CASSSNAGLLNYGYTF. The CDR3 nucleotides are TGTGCCAGCAGCTCGAACGCGGGACTTCTAAACTATGGCTACACCTTC. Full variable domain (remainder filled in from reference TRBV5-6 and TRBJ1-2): DAGVTQSPTHLIKTRGQQVTLRCSPKSGHDTVSWYQQALGQGPQFIFQYYEEEERQRGNFPDRFSGHQFPNYSSELNVNALLLGDSALYLCASSSNAGLLNYGYTFGSGTRLTVV.

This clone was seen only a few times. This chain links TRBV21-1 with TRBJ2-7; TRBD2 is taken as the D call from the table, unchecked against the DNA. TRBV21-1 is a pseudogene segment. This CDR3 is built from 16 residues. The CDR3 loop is CASSKDGGGLDYEQYF. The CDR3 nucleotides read TGTGCCAGCAGCAAAGATGGTGGCGGCTTGGATTACGAGCAGTACTTC.

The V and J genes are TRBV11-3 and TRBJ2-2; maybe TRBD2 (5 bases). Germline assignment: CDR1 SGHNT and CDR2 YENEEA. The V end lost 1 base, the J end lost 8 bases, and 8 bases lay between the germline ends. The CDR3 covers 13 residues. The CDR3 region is CASSLGSGGELFF. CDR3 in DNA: TGTGCCAGCAGCTTAGGTTCGGGAGGGGAGCTGTTTTTT.

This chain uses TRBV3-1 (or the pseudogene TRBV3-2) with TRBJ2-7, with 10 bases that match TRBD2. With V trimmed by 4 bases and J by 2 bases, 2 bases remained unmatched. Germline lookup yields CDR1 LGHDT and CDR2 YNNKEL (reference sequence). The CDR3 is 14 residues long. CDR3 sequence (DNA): TGTGCCAGCAGCCGGAGCGGGGGGGCCTACGAGCAGTACTTC. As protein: CASSRSGGAYEQYF.

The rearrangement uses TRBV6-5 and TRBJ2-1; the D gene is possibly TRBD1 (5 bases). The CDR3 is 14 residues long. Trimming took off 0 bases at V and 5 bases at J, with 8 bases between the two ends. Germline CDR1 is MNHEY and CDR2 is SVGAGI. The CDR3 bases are TGTGCCAGCAGTTACTCGGACATCCACAATGAGCAGTTCTTC. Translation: CASSYSDIHNEQFF.

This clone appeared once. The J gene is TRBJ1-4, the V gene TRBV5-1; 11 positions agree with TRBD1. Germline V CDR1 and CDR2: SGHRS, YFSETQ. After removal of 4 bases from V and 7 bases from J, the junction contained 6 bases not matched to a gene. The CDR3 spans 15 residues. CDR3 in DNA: TGCGCCAGCAGCCCGGACAGGGGGCGAGGTGAAAAACTGTTTTTT. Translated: CASSPDRGRGEKLFF.

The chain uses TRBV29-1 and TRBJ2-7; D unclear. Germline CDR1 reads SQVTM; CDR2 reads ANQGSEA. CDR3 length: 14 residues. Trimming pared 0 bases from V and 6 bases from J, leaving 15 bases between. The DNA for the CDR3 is TGCAGCGTTGAAGATCTCGCCCGTCCGGGCGAGCAGTACTTC. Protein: CSVEDLARPGEQYF.

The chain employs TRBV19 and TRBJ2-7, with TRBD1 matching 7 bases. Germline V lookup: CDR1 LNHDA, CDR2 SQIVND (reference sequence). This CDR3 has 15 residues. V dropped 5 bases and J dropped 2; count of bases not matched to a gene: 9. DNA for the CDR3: TGTGCCAGTAGTTCTCGTAACAGGGGAGCCTACGAGCAGTACTTC. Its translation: CASSSRNRGAYEQYF. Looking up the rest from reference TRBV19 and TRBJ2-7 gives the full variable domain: DGGITQSPKYLFRKEGQNVTLSCEQNLNHDAMYWYRQDPGQGLRLIYYSQIVNDFQKGDIAEGYSVSREKKESFPLTVTSAQKNPTAFYLCASSSRNRGAYEQYFGPGTRLTVT.

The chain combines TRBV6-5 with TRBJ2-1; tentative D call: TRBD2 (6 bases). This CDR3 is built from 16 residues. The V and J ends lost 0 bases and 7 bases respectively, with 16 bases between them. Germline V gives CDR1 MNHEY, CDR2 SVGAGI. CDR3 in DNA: TGTGCCAGCAGTTACTCGATGGGACTCCGGAGAAATGAGCAGTTCTTC. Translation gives CASSYSMGLRRNEQFF.

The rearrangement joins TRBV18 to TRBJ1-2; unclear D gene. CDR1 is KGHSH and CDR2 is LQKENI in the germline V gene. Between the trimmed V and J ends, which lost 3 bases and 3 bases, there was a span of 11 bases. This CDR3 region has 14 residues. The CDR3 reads CASSPAGRDYGYTF. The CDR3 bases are TGTGCCAGCTCACCGGCGGGGAGGGACTATGGCTACACCTTC.

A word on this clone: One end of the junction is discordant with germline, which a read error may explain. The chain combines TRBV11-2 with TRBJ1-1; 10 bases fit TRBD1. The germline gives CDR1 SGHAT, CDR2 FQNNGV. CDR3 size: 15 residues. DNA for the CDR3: TGTGCCAGCAGCAACCCGGGACAGGGGAACCCTGAAGCTTTCTTT. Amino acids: CASSNPGQGNPEAFF.

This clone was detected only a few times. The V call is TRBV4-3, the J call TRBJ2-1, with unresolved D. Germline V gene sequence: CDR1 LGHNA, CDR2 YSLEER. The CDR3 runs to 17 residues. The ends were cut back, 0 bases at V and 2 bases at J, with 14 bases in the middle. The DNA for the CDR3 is TGCGCCAGCAGCCAAGATTTGATTAACCCAGCCTACAATGAGCAGTTCTTC. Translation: CASSQDLINPAYNEQFF.

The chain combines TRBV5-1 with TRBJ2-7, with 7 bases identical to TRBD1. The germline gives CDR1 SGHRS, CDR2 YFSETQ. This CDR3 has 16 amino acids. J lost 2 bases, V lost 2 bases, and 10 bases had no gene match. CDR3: CASSFLSGTVPYEQYF. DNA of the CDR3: TGCGCCAGCAGCTTCTTATCAGGGACAGTACCCTACGAGCAGTACTTC.

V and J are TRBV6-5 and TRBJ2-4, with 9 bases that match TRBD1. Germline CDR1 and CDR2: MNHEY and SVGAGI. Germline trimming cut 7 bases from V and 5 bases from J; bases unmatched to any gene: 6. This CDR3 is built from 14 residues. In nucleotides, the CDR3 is TGTGCCAGCAAACCGACAGGGGGTCAAAACATTCAGTACTTC. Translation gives CASKPTGGQNIQYF.

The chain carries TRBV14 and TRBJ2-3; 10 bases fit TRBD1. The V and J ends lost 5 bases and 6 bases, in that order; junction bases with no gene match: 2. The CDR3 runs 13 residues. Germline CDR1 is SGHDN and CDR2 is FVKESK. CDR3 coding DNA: TGTGCCAGCAGCAGGGACAGGGGCGATACGCAGTATTTT. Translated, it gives CASSRDRGDTQYF.

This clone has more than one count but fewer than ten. The CDR3 spells CASSQPEGGGNEKLFF. Here the CDR3 DNA reads TGTGCCAGCAGCCAGCCCGAGGGAGGGGGGAATGAAAAACTGTTTTTT. The chain links TRBV28 to TRBJ1-4; D is perhaps TRBD1 (6 bases). Germline V gene sequence: CDR1 MDHEN, CDR2 SYDVKM. The CDR3 runs to 16 residues. Trimming left V 6 bases short and J 5 bases short, with 19 bases between.

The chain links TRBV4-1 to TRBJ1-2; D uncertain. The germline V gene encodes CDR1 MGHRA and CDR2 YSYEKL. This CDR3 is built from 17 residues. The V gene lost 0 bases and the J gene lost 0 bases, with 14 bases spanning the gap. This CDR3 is CASSQDDLPYTNYGYTF. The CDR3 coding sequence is TGCGCCAGCAGCCAAGACGATCTCCCCTATACTAACTATGGCTACACCTTC.

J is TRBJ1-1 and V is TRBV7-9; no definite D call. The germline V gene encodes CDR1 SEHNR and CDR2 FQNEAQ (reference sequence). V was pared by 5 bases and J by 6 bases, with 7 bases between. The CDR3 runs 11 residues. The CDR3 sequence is CASSPEAEAFF. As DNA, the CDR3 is TGTGCCAGCAGCCCTGAGGCTGAAGCTTTCTTT.

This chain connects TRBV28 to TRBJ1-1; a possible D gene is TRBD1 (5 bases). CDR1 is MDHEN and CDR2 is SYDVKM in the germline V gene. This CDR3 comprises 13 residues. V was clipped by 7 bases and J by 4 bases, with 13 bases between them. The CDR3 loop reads CASIPGGGTEAFF. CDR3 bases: TGTGCCAGCATCCCCGGGGGGGGCACTGAAGCTTTCTTT.

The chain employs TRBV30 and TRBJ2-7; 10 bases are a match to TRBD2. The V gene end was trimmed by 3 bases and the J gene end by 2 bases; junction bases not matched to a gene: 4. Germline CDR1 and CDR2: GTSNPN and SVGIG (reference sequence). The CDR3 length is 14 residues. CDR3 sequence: CAWRASGGTYEQYF. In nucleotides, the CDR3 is TGTGCCTGGAGGGCTAGCGGGGGAACCTACGAGCAGTACTTC.

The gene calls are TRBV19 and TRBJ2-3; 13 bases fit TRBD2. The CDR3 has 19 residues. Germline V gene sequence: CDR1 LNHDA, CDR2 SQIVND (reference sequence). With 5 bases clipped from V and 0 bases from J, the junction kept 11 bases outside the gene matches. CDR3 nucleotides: TGTGCCAGTAGTCCCCCCGGGACTAGCGGGGACCCTAGCACAGATACGCAGTATTTT. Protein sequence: CASSPPGTSGDPSTDTQYF.

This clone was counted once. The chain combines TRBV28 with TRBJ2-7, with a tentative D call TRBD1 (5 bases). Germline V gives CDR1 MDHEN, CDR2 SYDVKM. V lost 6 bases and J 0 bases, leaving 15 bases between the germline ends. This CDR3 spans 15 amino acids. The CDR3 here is CASSTGHPTSYEQYF. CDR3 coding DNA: TGTGCCAGCAGCACTGGACACCCAACCTCCTACGAGCAGTACTTC.

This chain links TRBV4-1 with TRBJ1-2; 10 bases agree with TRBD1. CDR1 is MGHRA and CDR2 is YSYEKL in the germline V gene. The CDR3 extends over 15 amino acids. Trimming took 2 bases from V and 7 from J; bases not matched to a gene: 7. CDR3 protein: CASSQLGQGKVGYTF. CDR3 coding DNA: TGCGCCAGCAGCCAACTGGGACAGGGGAAAGTTGGCTACACCTTC.

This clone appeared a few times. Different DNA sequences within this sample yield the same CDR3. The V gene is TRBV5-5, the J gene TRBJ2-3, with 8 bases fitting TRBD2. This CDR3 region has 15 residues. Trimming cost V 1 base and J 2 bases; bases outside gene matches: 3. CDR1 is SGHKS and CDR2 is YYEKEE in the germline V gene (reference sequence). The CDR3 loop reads CASSLLAGYTDTQYF. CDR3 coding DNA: TGTGCCAGCAGCTTGCTAGCGGGCTACACAGATACGCAGTATTTT.

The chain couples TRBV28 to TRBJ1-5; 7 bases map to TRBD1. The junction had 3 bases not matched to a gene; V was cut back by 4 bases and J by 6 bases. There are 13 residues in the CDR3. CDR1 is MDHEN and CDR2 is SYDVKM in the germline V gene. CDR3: CASSSGGVQPQHF. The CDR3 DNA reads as TGTGCCAGCAGTTCAGGGGGAGTTCAGCCCCAGCATTTT.

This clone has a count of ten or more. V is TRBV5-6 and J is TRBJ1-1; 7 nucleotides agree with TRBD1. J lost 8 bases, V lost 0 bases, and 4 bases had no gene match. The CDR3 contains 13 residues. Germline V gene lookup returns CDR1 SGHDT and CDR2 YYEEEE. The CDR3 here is CASSLEGQLEAFF. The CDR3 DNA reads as TGTGCCAGCAGCTTGGAGGGACAGTTGGAAGCTTTCTTT.